This TCR beta chain came from a study of blood T cell repertoires in COVID-19. Germline V gene data show CDR1 as SGHAT and CDR2 as FQNNGV. Trimming left V 2 bases short and J 5 bases short, with 12 bases between. This CDR3 has 14 amino acids. Assay: immunoSEQ multiplex PCR; the TCRdb copy retains only in-frame clones and omits some. The sample yields about 430,000 clones, roughly 90% seen once. The specimen sequenced was PBMCs or T cells enriched from blood (not recorded which). This receptor was obtained from a woman under 30 who had been exposed to COVID-19. The V and J genes are TRBV11-2 and TRBJ2-5, with TRBD1 as a possible D gene (6 bases). CDR3 region: CASSLYQGKETQYF. The CDR3 DNA follows: TGTGCCAGCAGCTTATACCAGGGGAAGGAGACCCAGTACTTC.